This T cell receptor beta chain was documented in a study of T cell changes during pregnancy in multiple sclerosis. The data were produced by immunoSEQ multiplex PCR, yet TCRdb's version contains in-frame clones alone and is incomplete. The data show 75,000 to 100,000 clones, about 90% seen once. The sequence came from a female donor in good health, enrolled as a control in a pregnancy study. Here the sequenced sample was peripheral blood, taken after pregnancy.

Here the CDR3 reads CASSRYWDRKGSEQYF. Written as DNA, the CDR3 is TGCGCCAGCAGCCGATACTGGGACAGGAAAGGATCCGAGCAGTACTTC. The rearrangement links TRBV5-1 to TRBJ2-7; 8 bases match TRBD1. Germline V gene data show CDR1 as SGHRS and CDR2 as YFSETQ. CDR3 length equals 16 residues. V was clipped by 4 bases and J by 6 bases; unmatched bases: 15. The entire variable domain, with the rest obtained from reference TRBV5-1 and TRBJ2-7, is as follows: KAGVTQTPRYLIKTRGQQVTLSCSPISGHRSVSWYQQTPGQGLQFLFEYFSETQRNKGNFPGRFSGRQFSNSRSEMNVSTLELGDSALYLCASSRYWDRKGSEQYFGPGTRLTVT.